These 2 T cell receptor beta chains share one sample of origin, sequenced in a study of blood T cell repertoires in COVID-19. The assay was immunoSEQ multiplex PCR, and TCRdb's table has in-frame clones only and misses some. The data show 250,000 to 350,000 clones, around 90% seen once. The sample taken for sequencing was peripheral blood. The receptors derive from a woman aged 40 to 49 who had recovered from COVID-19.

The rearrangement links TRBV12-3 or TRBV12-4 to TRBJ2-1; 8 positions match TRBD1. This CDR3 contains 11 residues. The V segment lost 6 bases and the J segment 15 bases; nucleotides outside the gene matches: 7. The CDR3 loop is CASSHGQGRFF. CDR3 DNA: TGTGCCAGCAGCCACGGACAGGGCCGGTTCTTC.

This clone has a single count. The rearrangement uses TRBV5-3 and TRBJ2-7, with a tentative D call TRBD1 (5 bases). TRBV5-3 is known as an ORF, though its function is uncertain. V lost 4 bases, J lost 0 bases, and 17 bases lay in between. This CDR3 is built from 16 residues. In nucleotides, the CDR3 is TGTGCCAGAAGCGTTCCAGGGTACCGAAGCTCCTACGAGCAGTACTTC. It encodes CARSVPGYRSSYEQYF.